A single sample is the source of the 17 T cell receptor beta chains below, sequenced in a study of cytomegalovirus exposure and HLA in healthy donors. Both 60 Vbeta primers and 13 Jbeta primers went into the PCR. Method: immunoSEQ multiplex PCR; TCRdb's copy keeps in-frame clones and lacks some. The repertoire holds some 120,000 clones, with about 74% as singletons. Sequenced sample: PBMCs. The receptors shown here come from a woman aged 45-65 years in good health and CMV-seropositive.

The rearrangement uses TRBV4-2 and TRBJ1-1; D is perhaps TRBD1 (6 bases). The germline V and J ends were trimmed by 4 bases and 1 base, with 13 bases remaining between them. This CDR3 spans 15 amino acids. Germline V gene data show CDR1 as LGHNA and CDR2 as YNFKEQ. The CDR3 bases are TGTGCCAGCAGCCGGGGGGGGCTGAGGAACACTGAAGCTTTCTTT. It translates to CASSRGGLRNTEAFF.

The CDR3 bases are TGCAGCGTTGTTTTGGCAGGGGGCGTCGCTTTCTTT. It translates to CSVVLAGGVAFF. This chain uses TRBV29-1 with TRBJ1-1; the match to TRBD1 covers 8 bases. This CDR3 has 12 residues. The germline CDR1 and CDR2 sequences are SQVTM and ANQGSEA. With V trimmed by 4 bases and J by 11 bases, 9 bases remained unmatched.

This clone was seen only once. The rearrangement uses TRBV19 and TRBJ1-6; the match to TRBD1 covers 11 bases. The CDR3 consists of 14 residues. V lost 6 bases, J lost 9 bases, and 4 bases stayed unmatched. Per germline, CDR1 LNHDA and CDR2 SQIVND (reference sequence). CDR3 sequence: CASRAGTGGSPLHF. In DNA form, the CDR3 reads TGTGCCAGTAGGGCCGGGACAGGGGGTTCACCCCTCCACTTT.

This rearrangement joins TRBV5-1 to TRBJ1-2, with D perhaps TRBD1 (6 bases). The germline V gene encodes CDR1 SGHRS and CDR2 YFSETQ. Trimming left V 0 bases short and J 8 bases short, with 14 bases between. The CDR3 consists of 14 residues. This chain's CDR3 is CASSLAAAGEGYTF. The DNA for the CDR3 is TGCGCCAGCAGCTTGGCCGCAGCAGGGGAAGGCTACACCTTC. Filled out from reference TRBV5-1 and TRBJ1-2, the complete variable domain reads KAGVTQTPRYLIKTRGQQVTLSCSPISGHRSVSWYQQTPGQGLQFLFEYFSETQRNKGNFPGRFSGRQFSNSRSEMNVSTLELGDSALYLCASSLAAAGEGYTFGSGTRLTVV.

This clone was picked up one time. V usage is TRBV15 and J usage is TRBJ2-3; no clear D gene. Germline V lookup: CDR1 LNHNV, CDR2 YYDKDF (reference sequence). V was trimmed by 1 base and J by 1 base, leaving 9 bases between them. The CDR3 covers 15 residues. This chain's CDR3 is CATSRGRQRTDTQYF. CDR3 nucleotides: TGTGCCACCAGCAGAGGGCGGCAACGCACAGATACGCAGTATTTT.

A remark on this clone: One junction end disagrees with the germline gene, perhaps due to a read error. The chain employs TRBV5-1 and TRBJ1-5, with a weak D call TRBD1 (6 bases). This CDR3 spans 15 amino acids. CDR1 is SGHRS and CDR2 is YFSETQ in the germline V gene. CDR3 DNA sequence: TGCGCCAGCACCTTGGATGGGGGGGGCCATCAGCCCCAGCATTTT. It translates to CASTLDGGGHQPQHF.

The rearrangement uses TRBV5-4 and TRBJ2-5; TRBD2 agrees at 9 bases. Germline CDR1 SGHNT, CDR2 YYREEE (reference sequence). V trimming: 4 bases; J trimming: 5 bases; junction bases outside the gene matches: 12. The CDR3 spans 16 residues. CDR3 nucleotides: TGTGCCAGCAGCCCCCCTGGGCGGGGGGGCGGGGAGACCCAGTACTTC. Amino acids: CASSPPGRGGGETQYF.

The chain is built from TRBV11-2 and TRBJ2-7; no clear D. V lost 5 bases, J lost 6 bases, and 14 bases lay in between. Germline CDR1 is SGHAT and CDR2 is FQNNGV. This CDR3 comprises 13 residues. CDR3 in DNA: TGTGCCAGCAGCCCCCCGGGTCTTTTCGAGCAGTACTTC. This translates into CASSPPGLFEQYF.

The gene calls are TRBV27 and TRBJ1-4, with unresolved D. There are 17 residues in the CDR3. Germline CDR1 and CDR2: MNHEY and SMNVEV (reference sequence). Trimming shortened V by 5 bases and J by 0 bases, and 16 bases separated the two germline ends. Here the CDR3 reads CASSLIGEAPTNEKLFF. The CDR3 region has the DNA TGTGCCAGCAGTCTGATAGGAGAAGCCCCAACTAATGAAAAACTGTTTTTT.

The V gene is TRBV25-1, the J gene TRBJ1-2; no reliable D call. With 4 bases removed from V and 4 bases from J, the gap between germline ends came to 7 bases. The CDR3 consists of 12 residues. Germline assignment: CDR1 MGHDK and CDR2 SYGVNS. The CDR3 DNA is TGTGCCAGCAGTGGAAACAGCTATGGCTACACCTTC. Amino acids: CASSGNSYGYTF.

V is TRBV7-2 and J is TRBJ1-3; perhaps TRBD1 as D (5 bases). In germline, CDR1 is SGHTA, CDR2 FQGNSA. The CDR3 loop spans 15 amino acids. Deletions cut 6 bases from V and 0 bases from J, with 12 bases between. This CDR3 is CASSQGSGSGNTIYF. CDR3 sequence (DNA): TGTGCCAGCAGTCAGGGTAGCGGCTCTGGAAACACCATATATTTT.

This clone was seen more than once but under ten times. The rearrangement uses TRBV11-3 and TRBJ1-3; D unclear. The germline gives CDR1 SGHNT, CDR2 YENEEA. The CDR3 runs to 15 residues. Trimming left V 5 bases short and J 0 bases short, with 11 bases between. The CDR3 coding sequence is TGTGCCAGCAGCCCACATCAGGCCTCTGGAAACACCATATATTTT. Its protein is CASSPHQASGNTIYF.

The gene calls are TRBV6-1 and TRBJ2-3, with D uncertain. The CDR3 has 14 residues. Trimming left V 6 bases short and J 2 bases short, with 12 bases between. In germline, CDR1 is MNHNS, CDR2 SASEGT. The CDR3 nucleotides read TGTGCCAGCAGAACAGATTTATCCACAGATACGCAGTATTTT. This translates into CASRTDLSTDTQYF.

The rearrangement links TRBV5-1 to TRBJ2-3, with 12 bases lining up with TRBD2. V gave up 7 bases and J gave up 8 bases; unmatched junction bases: 23. Per the germline V gene, CDR1 is SGHRS and CDR2 is YFSETQ. This CDR3 has 19 amino acids. CDR3 sequence reads: CASRGGLAGGPELGATQYF. The CDR3 nucleotides read TGCGCCAGCCGTGGGGGCCTAGCGGGGGGGCCCGAGCTGGGGGCTACGCAGTATTTT.

This clone was seen only a few times. The CDR3 is CASSLRSGGLFYNEQFF. The CDR3, as DNA: TGTGCCAGCAGCTTGCGCAGCGGGGGATTGTTCTACAATGAGCAGTTCTTC. The chain links TRBV5-5 to TRBJ2-1; 8 bases map to TRBD2. This CDR3 contains 17 residues. V was clipped by 1 base and J by 3 bases; unmatched bases: 9. Germline assignment: CDR1 SGHKS and CDR2 YYEKEE (reference sequence).

The V and J genes are TRBV20-1 and TRBJ2-4; tentatively, D is TRBD1 (6 bases). The CDR3 has 11 residues. Per germline, CDR1 DFQATT and CDR2 SNEGSKA (reference sequence). The CDR3 is CSRGGPNIQYF. CDR3 sequence (DNA): TGCAGCCGAGGGGGTCCCAACATTCAGTACTTC.

This clone was seen a few times. V gene TRBV6-1 combines with J gene TRBJ1-2; 8 nucleotides match TRBD1. Germline V gene sequence: CDR1 MNHNS, CDR2 SASEGT. With 6 bases clipped from V and 0 bases from J, the junction kept 6 bases outside the gene matches. This CDR3 is 15 amino acids long. The CDR3 nucleotides read TGTGCCAGCAGACCCGGACAGGGCGCTAACTATGGCTACACCTTC. This encodes CASRPGQGANYGYTF.